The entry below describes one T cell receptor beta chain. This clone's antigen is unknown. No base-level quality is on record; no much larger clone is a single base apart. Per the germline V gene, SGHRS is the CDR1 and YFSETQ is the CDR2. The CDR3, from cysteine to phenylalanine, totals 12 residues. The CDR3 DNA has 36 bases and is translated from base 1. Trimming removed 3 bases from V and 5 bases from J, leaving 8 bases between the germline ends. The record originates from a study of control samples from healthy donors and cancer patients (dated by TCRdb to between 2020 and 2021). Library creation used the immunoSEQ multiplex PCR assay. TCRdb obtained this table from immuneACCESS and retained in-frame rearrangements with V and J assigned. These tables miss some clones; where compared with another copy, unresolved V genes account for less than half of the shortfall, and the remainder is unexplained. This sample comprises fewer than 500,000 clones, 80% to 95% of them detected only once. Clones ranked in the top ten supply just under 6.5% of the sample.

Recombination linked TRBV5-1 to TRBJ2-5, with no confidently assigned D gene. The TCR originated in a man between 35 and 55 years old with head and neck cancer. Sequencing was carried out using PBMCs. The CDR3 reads CASSSDTETQYF. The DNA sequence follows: TGCGCCAGCAGCTCCGATACCGAGACCCAGTACTTC.